This T cell receptor beta chain is drawn from a study of OX40 agonist ivuxolimab in advanced cancers. Turning to the study itself: Patients receiving dose escalation had hepatocellular carcinoma, melanoma, renal cell or head and neck cancer.

A history of autoimmune disease or systemic immunosuppression excluded patients. This table comes from immunoSEQ multiplex PCR, and its TCRdb copy is limited to in-frame clones, with some not included. The sample includes some 94,000 clones, around 95% of them seen just once. The CDR3 is 15 residues long. Germline CDR1 MNHEY, CDR2 SVGAGI. The trim removed 2 bases at V and 6 bases at J, leaving 2 bases unmatched. Regarding this clone: The antigen is not known.

Study-wide results and limits: Among the lowest levels of clonal expansion were found in partial responders at 0.1-3.0 mg/kg.

The sample in question was CD4+ or CD8+ T cells sorted from blood, obtained in a trial of the OX40 agonist ivuxolimab. This rearrangement joins TRBV6-5 to TRBJ2-7; 15 nucleotides line up with TRBD2. The receptor's source is an adult with an advanced solid tumor such as melanoma, head and neck, liver or kidney cancer. CDR3 residues: CASSYGLAGGFEQYF. The DNA of the CDR3 is TGTGCCAGCAGTTACGGACTAGCGGGAGGGTTCGAGCAGTACTTC.